This TCR beta chain was captured by sequencing in a study of blood T cell repertoires in COVID-19. Turning to the study itself: From T cells, B-cell-depleted T cells, or PBMCs came the material, which was cDNA or gDNA.

Only in-frame clones appear in the TCRdb table, and some are missing; sequencing was by immunoSEQ multiplex PCR. The table records tens of thousands of clones, 80% to 95% of them present only once. Trimming shortened V by 9 bases and J by 2 bases, and 13 bases separated the two germline ends. CDR3 length: 13 residues. Germline CDR1 reads SNHLY; CDR2 reads FYNNEI. The chain carries TRBV2 and TRBJ1-1; D is uncertain. The receptor was isolated from a man aged 45-65 years with active COVID-19. Specimen: peripheral blood. The CDR3 nucleotides read TGTGCCAGTTCAAGAGGAGAAAACACTGAAGCTTTCTTT. This encodes CASSRGENTEAFF.